A single sample is the source of the 29 T cell receptor beta chains below, sequenced in a study of control samples from healthy donors and cancer patients. TCRdb's copy holds only in-frame clones and misses some; the assay was immunoSEQ multiplex PCR. The sample records under 200,000 clones, over 95% being singletons. Sequencing was performed on blood. These receptors were obtained from a young woman in good health.

CDR3 in amino acids: CASSLPANTGELFF. The CDR3 DNA reads TGCGCCAGCAGCTTGCCAGCGAACACCGGGGAGCTGTTTTTT. The chain links TRBV5-1 to TRBJ2-2; no clear D. This CDR3 spans 14 amino acids. V was pared by 1 base and J by 0 bases, with 4 bases between. The germline V gene encodes CDR1 SGHRS and CDR2 YFSETQ. Together with reference TRBV5-1 and TRBJ2-2, the CDR3 gives the full variable domain: KAGVTQTPRYLIKTRGQQVTLSCSPISGHRSVSWYQQTPGQGLQFLFEYFSETQRNKGNFPGRFSGRQFSNSRSEMNVSTLELGDSALYLCASSLPANTGELFFGEGSRLTVL.

This chain links TRBV4-2 with TRBJ1-2; D is perhaps TRBD1 (6 bases). The CDR3 covers 16 residues. V gave up 1 base and J gave up 0 bases, with 12 bases separating them. Germline loops: CDR1 LGHNA, CDR2 YNFKEQ. CDR3 coding DNA: TGTGCCAGCAGCCAAGCGCATCGACAGGCTAACTATGGCTACACCTTC. Its protein is CASSQAHRQANYGYTF.

The chain couples TRBV5-8 to TRBJ2-5; D perhaps matches TRBD2 (7 bases). V was shortened by 4 bases and J by 6 bases, with 16 bases between the two germline ends. The CDR3 loop spans 14 amino acids. Germline CDR1 reads SGHTS; CDR2 reads YDEGEE. The CDR3 bases are TGTGCCAGCAGCCAGGAGAGGGGGGGTCAGACCCAGTACTTC. It yields the protein CASSQERGGQTQYF.

This chain joins TRBV10-3 and TRBJ1-2; 8 nucleotides match TRBD1. The V and J ends lost 4 bases and 6 bases, in that order; junction bases with no gene match: 10. The germline CDR1 and CDR2 sequences are ENHRY and SYGVKD. This CDR3 contains 15 residues. DNA for the CDR3: TGTGCCATCAGTGCCGGACAGGGAGCCCCTCATGGCTACACCTTC. Amino acid sequence: CAISAGQGAPHGYTF.

V usage is TRBV28 and J usage is TRBJ1-6; D perhaps matches TRBD1 (5 bases). The CDR3 runs 17 residues. The V end was cut by 6 bases, the J end by 4 bases, with 19 bases between. CDR1 and CDR2 (germline): MDHEN, SYDVKM. The CDR3 coding sequence is TGTGCCAGCAGGGGTCTTCAGGCCAGGGTTTATAATTCACCCCTCCACTTT. Amino acid sequence: CASRGLQARVYNSPLHF.

About this clone: The junction does not match germline at one end; this may be a read error. Other DNA variants within this sample encode the same CDR3. J is TRBJ2-2 and V is TRBV5-1; maybe TRBD1 (5 bases). Looked up from germline, CDR1 is SGHRS and CDR2 is YFSETQ. The CDR3 contains 15 residues. This CDR3 reads CASSLGQGSTGELFF. DNA for the CDR3: TGCGCCAGCAGTTTGGGGCAGGGTTCAACCGGGGAGCTGTTTTTT.

The V and J genes are TRBV7-8 and TRBJ2-7; D is possibly TRBD1 (6 bases). Trimming left V 1 base short and J 7 bases short, with 14 bases between. CDR1 is SGHVS and CDR2 is FQNEAQ in the germline V gene. The CDR3 is 14 amino acids. The CDR3 region has the DNA TGTGCCAGCAGCTTAGAAAGGGGGTCAGTTGAGCAGTACTTC. This gives the protein CASSLERGSVEQYF.

This chain connects TRBV28 to TRBJ2-7; D perhaps matches TRBD1 (6 bases). The germline V and J ends were trimmed by 5 bases and 2 bases, with 13 bases remaining between them. CDR1 and CDR2 (germline): MDHEN, SYDVKM. The CDR3 sequence is 14 residues long. CDR3 loop: CASSEGERTYEQYF. Here the CDR3 DNA reads TGTGCCAGCAGTGAGGGGGAGCGAACCTACGAGCAGTACTTC.

This chain joins TRBV3-1 (or the pseudogene TRBV3-2) and TRBJ1-4, with unresolved D. There are 17 residues in the CDR3. From germline, CDR1 is LGHDT and CDR2 YNNKEL (reference sequence). Deletions cut 1 base from V and 6 bases from J, with 18 bases between. CDR3 DNA: TGTGCCAGCAGCCAAGGGTTTTCCCCTCCTATGGATGAAAAACTGTTTTTT. Its protein is CASSQGFSPPMDEKLFF.

J is TRBJ2-3 and V is TRBV5-4, with D unclear. V was cut by 4 bases and J by 6 bases, with 12 bases left in between. The CDR3 covers 13 residues. Germline CDR1 reads SGHNT; CDR2 reads YYREEE (reference sequence). CDR3 in amino acids: CASSLSEEDTQYF. The CDR3 nucleotides are TGTGCCAGCAGCCTCTCCGAGGAGGATACGCAGTATTTT.

The chain employs TRBV5-1 and TRBJ1-2, with 9 bases matching TRBD1. The CDR3 runs 15 residues. Germline lookup yields CDR1 SGHRS and CDR2 YFSETQ. The V and J ends lost 3 bases and 3 bases, in that order; junction bases with no gene match: 6. CDR3 loop: CASSSRTGEYYGYTF. The CDR3 DNA reads TGCGCCAGCAGCTCGCGGACAGGGGAGTACTATGGCTACACCTTC.

The V call is TRBV10-1, the J call TRBJ2-2; D is perhaps TRBD2 (5 bases). The CDR3 runs to 14 residues. V was shortened by 3 bases and J by 5 bases, with 10 bases between the two germline ends. Germline assignment: CDR1 WNHNN and CDR2 SYGVQD (reference sequence). The CDR3 spells CASSDRAGTGELFF. DNA for the CDR3: TGCGCCAGCAGTGATCGGGCGGGTACCGGGGAGCTGTTTTTT.

The genes are TRBV30 and TRBJ2-3; 7 bases map to TRBD2. The V gene's germline CDR1 is GTSNPN and CDR2 SVGIG (reference sequence). V dropped 2 bases and J dropped 2; count of bases not matched to a gene: 4. This CDR3 is built from 14 residues. The DNA of the CDR3 is TGTGCCTGGAGTTGGGGGGGTCCCACAGATACGCAGTATTTT. Translation: CAWSWGGPTDTQYF.

The chain couples TRBV25-1 to TRBJ1-2; tentatively, D is TRBD1 (5 bases). The CDR3 spans 16 residues. The ends were cut back, 4 bases at V and 4 bases at J, with 19 bases in the middle. The germline V gene encodes CDR1 MGHDK and CDR2 SYGVNS. The chain's CDR3 is CASSARAAEGSYGYTF. The CDR3 DNA sequence: TGTGCCAGCAGTGCCAGGGCCGCAGAGGGAAGCTATGGCTACACCTTC.

The chain combines TRBV9 with TRBJ1-2; D possibly corresponds to TRBD1 (5 bases). Germline CDR1 is SGDLS and CDR2 is YYNGEE. This CDR3 contains 13 residues. Trimming removed 4 bases from V and 10 bases from J, with 17 bases in between. CDR3 region: CASSPMTSTVYTF. The CDR3 DNA reads as TGTGCCAGCAGCCCGATGACCTCGACAGTCTACACCTTC.

This clone came up once. V gene TRBV11-2 combines with J gene TRBJ2-1; 7 bases are shared with TRBD1. CDR1 and CDR2 from the germline V gene are SGHAT and FQNNGV. V trimming: 7 bases; J trimming: 0 bases; junction bases outside the gene matches: 9. The CDR3 extends over 16 amino acids. The CDR3 here is CASTFLQGSSYNEQFF. CDR3 DNA sequence: TGTGCCAGCACCTTTTTACAGGGGAGCTCCTACAATGAGCAGTTCTTC.

V gene TRBV24-1 combines with J gene TRBJ1-1; 9 positions match TRBD1. Looked up from germline, CDR1 is KGHDR and CDR2 is SFDVKD. CDR3 length: 14 amino acids. Trimming at V came to 3 bases and at J to 5 bases, leaving 3 bases not matched to a gene. CDR3 residues: CATSDGTGQTEAFF. Here the CDR3 DNA reads TGTGCCACCAGTGATGGGACAGGGCAAACTGAAGCTTTCTTT.

The chain combines TRBV28 with TRBJ1-2; TRBD1 matches 7 bases. The CDR3 spans 13 residues. The junction had 6 bases not matched to a gene; V was cut back by 6 bases and J by 5 bases. The germline V gene has CDR1 MDHEN and CDR2 SYDVKM. CDR3 bases: TGTGCCAGCAGGTTCACAGGGGTTTATGGCTACACCTTC. Protein: CASRFTGVYGYTF.

This chain joins TRBV5-6 and TRBJ1-2; D possibly corresponds to TRBD1 (6 bases). V was pared by 2 bases and J by 4 bases, with 18 bases between. Germline V CDR1 and CDR2: SGHDT, YYEEEE. The CDR3 is 16 amino acids. Here the CDR3 DNA reads TGTGCCAGCAGCTTCCCGGGCAGGGGCAATAGCTATGGCTACACCTTC. It yields the protein CASSFPGRGNSYGYTF.

The chain recombines TRBV23-1 with TRBJ1-4; 8 nucleotides match TRBD1. TRBV23-1 is an ORF for which the function is uncertain. CDR3 length: 16 residues. V trimming: 11 bases; J trimming: 0 bases; junction bases outside the gene matches: 11. Here the CDR3 DNA reads TGCGCCTTGACGGACAGGGCTGATTCAACTAATGAAAAACTGTTTTTT. This translates into CALTDRADSTNEKLFF.

This sequence joins TRBV30 and TRBJ1-5; a possible D gene is TRBD1 (5 bases). Trimming removed 5 bases at V and 6 bases at J, with 17 bases between. This CDR3 has 14 residues. Germline CDR1 reads GTSNPN; CDR2 reads SVGIG (reference sequence). This chain's CDR3 is CAWARGQKGQPQHF. CDR3 coding DNA: TGTGCCTGGGCAAGGGGCCAAAAGGGTCAGCCCCAGCATTTT. The variable domain in full, with the rest retrieved from reference TRBV30 and TRBJ1-5, is SQTIHQWPATLVQPVGSPLSLECTVEGTSNPNLYWYRQAAGRGLQLLFYSVGIGQISSEVPQNLSASRPQDRQFILSSKKLLLSDSGFYLCAWARGQKGQPQHFGDGTRLSIL.

The J gene is TRBJ2-1, the V gene TRBV30; 11 bases fit TRBD2. Losses at the gene ends were 4 bases for V and 1 base for J; bases not matched to a gene: 0. The CDR3 sequence is 14 residues long. CDR1 GTSNPN and CDR2 SVGIG come from the germline V gene (reference sequence). CDR3 protein: CAWTSGGSYNEQFF. The CDR3 bases are TGTGCCTGGACTAGCGGGGGGTCCTACAATGAGCAGTTCTTC. Full variable domain (outside the CDR3, taken from reference TRBV30 and TRBJ2-1): SQTIHQWPATLVQPVGSPLSLECTVEGTSNPNLYWYRQAAGRGLQLLFYSVGIGQISSEVPQNLSASRPQDRQFILSSKKLLLSDSGFYLCAWTSGGSYNEQFFGPGTRLTVL.

This clone has just one count. This chain connects TRBV10-3 to TRBJ2-1; D might be TRBD1 (6 bases). The CDR3 is 17 amino acids. V shed 1 base and J shed 6 bases, with 19 bases lying between them. CDR1 and CDR2 from the germline V gene are ENHRY and SYGVKD. CDR3 region: CAISEWGLQGSPNEQFF. The CDR3 DNA is TGTGCCATCAGTGAGTGGGGGTTACAGGGTTCACCCAATGAGCAGTTCTTC.

The rearrangement uses TRBV29-1 and TRBJ1-1; no clear D gene. Trimming stripped 4 bases from V and 5 bases from J, with 5 bases between. The CDR3 length is 10 residues. Germline V gene data show CDR1 as SQVTM and CDR2 as ANQGSEA. CDR3 in DNA: TGCAGCGTTGGGAGTACTGAAGCTTTCTTT. It is translated as CSVGSTEAFF.

The chain has TRBV11-2 and TRBJ1-6; 9 nucleotides match TRBD1. The V gene end was trimmed by 5 bases and the J gene end by 7 bases; junction bases not matched to a gene: 9. Looked up from germline, CDR1 is SGHAT and CDR2 is FQNNGV. The CDR3 loop spans 16 amino acids. The CDR3: CASSLRTGASNSPLHF. CDR3 coding DNA: TGTGCCAGCAGCCTACGGACAGGGGCCTCGAATTCACCCCTCCACTTT.

The gene calls are TRBV4-1 and TRBJ1-2, with D possibly TRBD1 on 5 matching bases. This CDR3 has 16 amino acids. V dropped 5 bases and J dropped 3 bases, with 19 bases sitting between them. Looked up from germline, CDR1 is MGHRA and CDR2 is YSYEKL. The CDR3 coding sequence is TGCGCCAGCAGCACCAGACAAGGGGTTGGTGACTATGGCTACACCTTC. It is translated as CASSTRQGVGDYGYTF.

This chain joins TRBV7-8 and TRBJ1-4; D is ambiguous. V was trimmed by 5 bases and J by 4 bases, leaving 11 bases between them. CDR1 SGHVS and CDR2 FQNEAQ come from the germline V gene. The CDR3 is made up of 14 amino acids. CDR3 loop: CASSPGGSNEKLFF. DNA of the CDR3: TGTGCCAGCAGCCCCGGTGGTAGTAATGAAAAACTGTTTTTT.

About this clone itself: One end of the junction does not line up with germline, which may come from a read error. The CDR3 sequence: CASSVGSGENSEAFF. CDR3 nucleotides: TGTGCCAGCAGCGTAGGATCTGGAGAGAACAGTGAAGCTTTCTTT. This chain connects TRBV9 to TRBJ1-1; D remains ambiguous. The CDR3 has 15 amino acids. Per the germline V gene, CDR1 is SGDLS and CDR2 is YYNGEE.

The chain carries TRBV7-9 and TRBJ1-2; a possible D gene is TRBD1 (5 bases). Germline lookup yields CDR1 SEHNR and CDR2 FQNEAQ (reference sequence). The CDR3 is 14 amino acids. V was trimmed by 5 bases and J by 4 bases, leaving 14 bases between them. The CDR3 DNA sequence: TGTGCCAGCAGCGCAGACAGCGCGGTCTATGGCTACACCTTC. The encoded protein is CASSADSAVYGYTF.